This is a list of T cell receptor beta chains from one sample in a study of blood T cell repertoires in COVID-19. Measured with immunoSEQ multiplex PCR; TCRdb has only the in-frame clones, and not every one. The sample includes roughly 18,000 clones, around nine tenths seen only once; the top ten take 6.5% to 9.5%. The sample taken for sequencing was peripheral blood. The source of these receptors is a woman aged 55-69 years with active COVID-19. The CDR3 runs from the conserved cysteine through the conserved F or W. Each record gives: J gene, D gene, V gene, CDR3 DNA, CDR3 protein. The D gene is left open where the match is weak.

j_gene: TRBJ1-5; d_gene: NA; v_gene: TRBV7-2; CDR3nt: TGTGCCAGCAGCTTGGACAGTGGGGGACAGCCCCAGCATTTT; CDR3aa: CASSLDSGGQPQHF
j_gene: TRBJ2-7; d_gene: NA; v_gene: TRBV5-1; CDR3nt: TGCGCCAGCAGCCCCCGTGGTGAGGGTACCCACGAGCAGTACTTC; CDR3aa: CASSPRGEGTHEQYF
j_gene: TRBJ1-2; d_gene: NA; v_gene: TRBV15; CDR3nt: TGTGCCACCAGCACCGACTCCGGCGGCTATGGCTACACCTTC; CDR3aa: CATSTDSGGYGYTF
j_gene: TRBJ2-2; d_gene: NA; v_gene: TRBV2; CDR3nt: TGTGCCAGCGGGGGACTCGAGACCGGGGAGCTGTTTTTT; CDR3aa: CASGGLETGELFF
j_gene: TRBJ1-1; d_gene: NA; v_gene: TRBV19; CDR3nt: TGTGCCAGTAGTAACCACAGGGTAGAGGGTGATGAAGCTTTCTTT; CDR3aa: CASSNHRVEGDEAFF
j_gene: TRBJ2-5; d_gene: TRBD2; v_gene: TRBV10-2; CDR3nt: TGCGCCAGCAGTTCAGAGGGGAGGGAGGAGACCCAGTACTTC; CDR3aa: CASSSEGREETQYF
j_gene: TRBJ2-3; d_gene: NA; v_gene: TRBV6-4; CDR3nt: TGTGCCAGCAGCCAGGGTCGGGCCCCCACAGATACGCAGTATTTT; CDR3aa: CASSQGRAPTDTQYF
j_gene: TRBJ2-7; d_gene: NA; v_gene: TRBV2; CDR3nt: TGTGCCAGCAGTTCTAACGGAGTAGGTGGGAGGGAGCAGTACTTC; CDR3aa: CASSSNGVGGREQYF
j_gene: TRBJ2-3; d_gene: NA; v_gene: TRBV11-2; CDR3nt: TGTGCCAGCAGCTCAAGATTCGAAGGGGGCACAGATACGCAGTATTTT; CDR3aa: CASSSRFEGGTDTQYF
j_gene: TRBJ2-5; d_gene: TRBD1; v_gene: TRBV24-1; CDR3nt: TGTGCCACCAGTGAAGATGTACAGGGGGTAATACAAGAGACCCAGTACTTC; CDR3aa: CATSEDVQGVIQETQYF
j_gene: TRBJ1-1; d_gene: NA; v_gene: TRBV5-1; CDR3nt: TGCGCCAGCAGGTCGTTGGGCCTACAGGGTACTGAAGCTTTCTTT; CDR3aa: CASRSLGLQGTEAFF